In this sample, the clone carrying this T cell receptor beta chain turned up once. The germline gives CDR1 LGHNA, CDR2 YNFKEQ. J lost 13 bases, V lost 4 bases, and 23 bases had no gene match. CDR3 size: 17 residues. The sample originates from a study of T cell changes during pregnancy in multiple sclerosis. Clones were sequenced by immunoSEQ multiplex PCR, and TCRdb holds only the in-frame ones, with some missing. The sample lists approximately 65,000 clones; 92% were seen once. V and J are TRBV4-2 and TRBJ2-7, with 9 bases matching TRBD1. The material was CD8+ T cells from peripheral blood mononuclear cells, obtained in the third trimester of pregnancy. This clonotype was sampled from a female donor in good health, enrolled as a control in a pregnancy study. CDR3 sequence reads: CASSPPTRQGGFYESYF. In nucleotides, the CDR3 is TGTGCCAGCAGCCCGCCAACCCGACAGGGGGGATTCTACGAGAGTTACTTC.